These T cell receptor beta chains were read from a single sample in a study of cytomegalovirus exposure and HLA in healthy donors. Produced via immunoSEQ multiplex PCR; TCRdb's table is partial and in-frame only. The table has around 120,000 clones, about four fifths seen once; the top ten hold roughly 10%. Sequencing was carried out using PBMCs. These receptors originate from a woman aged 45 to 65 in good health and CMV-seropositive. CDR3s include the opening cysteine and the closing phenylalanine or tryptophan. Each record gives: D gene, clone size, J gene, V gene, CDR3 DNA, CDR3 protein. D genes are given only for firm matches. Clone size appears in some rows only: once, few, many, or a class for an expanded clone.

D: TRBD1; size: .; J: TRBJ2-1; V: TRBV6-5; DNA: TGTGCCAGCAGACCTGGACAGGGGAGGGGTGAGCAGTTCTTC; CDR3: CASRPGQGRGEQFF
D: TRBD2; size: .; J: TRBJ2-1; V: TRBV5-1; DNA: TGCGCCAGCCGGTTACCGGGACTAGCCCACAATGAGCAGTTCTTC; CDR3: CASRLPGLAHNEQFF
D: .; size: few; J: TRBJ1-2; V: TRBV5-6; DNA: TGTGCCAGCAGCTTGGGGCAGAATCCGAGCTACACCTTC; CDR3: CASSLGQNPSYTF
D: TRBD1; size: few; J: TRBJ1-2; V: TRBV19; DNA: TGTGCCAGTAGCCCACAGGGGAACTATGGCTACACCTTC; CDR3: CASSPQGNYGYTF
D: .; size: .; J: TRBJ1-1; V: TRBV6-5; DNA: TGTGCCAGCAGTTACGATCGAGGGAACACTGAAGCTTTCTTT; CDR3: CASSYDRGNTEAFF
D: TRBD1; size: few; J: TRBJ1-1; V: TRBV4-1; DNA: TGCGCCAGCAGCCTCTCAGGGGGAGGAAGCACTGAAGCTTTCTTT; CDR3: CASSLSGGGSTEAFF
D: .; size: .; J: TRBJ1-2; V: TRBV4-2; DNA: TGTGCCAGCGAAAACATTGACAGCCCTAATGGCTACACCTTC; CDR3: CASENIDSPNGYTF
D: .; size: .; J: TRBJ1-2; V: TRBV19; DNA: TGTGCCAGTAGTATCCTAGGGAGAGGCTACACCTTC; CDR3: CASSILGRGYTF
D: TRBD1; size: .; J: TRBJ1-4; V: TRBV6-5; DNA: TGTGCCAGCAGTTACTCGTGGGCAGGGGGTAATGAAAAACTGTTTTTT; CDR3: CASSYSWAGGNEKLFF
D: TRBD2; size: .; J: TRBJ2-7; V: TRBV5-1; DNA: TGCGCCAGCAGCTACATGGGACTAGCGGGAACCGAGCAGTACTTC; CDR3: CASSYMGLAGTEQYF
D: TRBD2; size: once; J: TRBJ2-7; V: TRBV4-2; DNA: TGTGCCAGCAGCCAAGAGGGTGCTAGCGGTTCCTACGAGCAGTACTTC; CDR3: CASSQEGASGSYEQYF
D: .; size: .; J: TRBJ2-7; V: TRBV6-1; DNA: TGTGCCAGCAGTGAAGCTGGAGGGGGGGCTTACGAGCAGTACTTC; CDR3: CASSEAGGGAYEQYF
D: TRBD1; size: .; J: TRBJ1-1; V: TRBV7-3; DNA: TGTGCCAGCAGCGGACAGGGAGATGGGACTGAAGCTTTCTTT; CDR3: CASSGQGDGTEAFF
D: .; size: .; J: TRBJ2-2; V: TRBV5-1; DNA: TGCGCCACCAAAGAAGAGGGTTCTGGCGGGGAGCTGTTTTTT; CDR3: CATKEEGSGGELFF
D: TRBD1; size: .; J: TRBJ2-7; V: TRBV7-8; DNA: TGTGCCAGCAGCCCAGGGGGCGGACTTAGCTACGAGCAGTACTTC; CDR3: CASSPGGGLSYEQYF
D: TRBD1; size: .; J: TRBJ2-4; V: TRBV15; DNA: TGTGCCACCAGCACCCGGGCAGGGGGCATTGGGGCCAAAAACATTCAGTACTTC; CDR3: CATSTRAGGIGAKNIQYF
D: .; size: .; J: TRBJ1-1; V: TRBV5-1; DNA: TGCGCCAGCAGATATGGACACCAGAACACTGAAGCTTTCTTT; CDR3: CASRYGHQNTEAFF
D: .; size: .; J: TRBJ1-1; V: TRBV6-5; DNA: TGTGCCAGCAGCCGTCCCCAGGACTATGAAGCTTTCTTT; CDR3: CASSRPQDYEAFF
D: TRBD1; size: .; J: TRBJ1-5; V: TRBV13; DNA: TGTGCCAGCAGCTTGGGACAGGGATCCGGTCAGCCCCAGCATTTT; CDR3: CASSLGQGSGQPQHF
D: .; size: once; J: TRBJ2-3; V: TRBV6-5; DNA: TGTGCCAGCAGTTACTCGACGGGCGGGGGCGCTCGGAAGCAGTATTTT; CDR3: CASSYSTGGGARKQYF
D: .; size: .; J: TRBJ2-1; V: TRBV5-1; DNA: TGCGCCAGCAGCACCACGGACTCCCTGTACAATGAGCAGTTCTTC; CDR3: CASSTTDSLYNEQFF
D: .; size: .; J: TRBJ2-2; V: TRBV4-3; DNA: TGCGCCAGCAGCCAAGATCCTCAGCGGCTCACCGGGGAGCTGTTTTTT; CDR3: CASSQDPQRLTGELFF
D: TRBD2; size: .; J: TRBJ2-1; V: TRBV28; DNA: TGTGCCATCGGGACTAGCGGGAGGTTCGGGTCCTACAATGAGCAGTTCTTC; CDR3: CAIGTSGRFGSYNEQFF
D: TRBD1; size: .; J: TRBJ2-5; V: TRBV4-1; DNA: TGCGCCAGCAGCCACCACGCCGCGCCTGGACAGGGGAGGGGAGAGACCCAGTACTTC; CDR3: CASSHHAAPGQGRGETQYF
D: .; size: .; J: TRBJ2-7; V: TRBV30; DNA: TGTGCCTGGAGTGTTCGGGGAGGCGAGCAGTACTTC; CDR3: CAWSVRGGEQYF
D: TRBD2; size: .; J: TRBJ2-3; V: TRBV7-9; DNA: TGTGGGTCGCGGGGGGCCACAGATACGCAGTATTTT; CDR3: CGSRGATDTQYF
D: TRBD2; size: few; J: TRBJ2-3; V: TRBV7-2; DNA: TGTGCCAGCAGCTTAGCCACTAGCGGGAGGACGCAGTATTTT; CDR3: CASSLATSGRTQYF
D: .; size: .; J: TRBJ1-2; V: TRBV7-9; DNA: TGTGCCAGCAGCTTCATTCCAACGGCAGGGAATGACGGCTACACCTTC; CDR3: CASSFIPTAGNDGYTF
D: TRBD1; size: .; J: TRBJ2-5; V: TRBV11-2; DNA: TGTGCCAGCAGCTTAGCCGGATCGGACAGGCAAGAGACCCAGTACTTC; CDR3: CASSLAGSDRQETQYF
D: .; size: few; J: TRBJ1-1; V: TRBV7-2; DNA: TGTGCCAGGTCCCGGCTCCCAGGCACTGAAGCTTTCTTT; CDR3: CARSRLPGTEAFF
D: .; size: .; J: TRBJ1-5; V: TRBV4-2; DNA: TGTGCCAGCAGCCAAGATGAGGGGAGGGATCAGCCCCAGCATTTT; CDR3: CASSQDEGRDQPQHF
D: .; size: .; J: TRBJ2-5; V: TRBV5-1; DNA: TGCGCCAGCAGCGAGTCGTCGGTCGTAGAAGAGACCCAGTACTTC; CDR3: CASSESSVVEETQYF
D: .; size: few; J: TRBJ1-5; V: TRBV2; DNA: TGTGCCAGCAGCCCTGACAGGTTGGGGGAGCAGCCCCAGCATTTT; CDR3: CASSPDRLGEQPQHF
D: TRBD2; size: .; J: TRBJ2-4; V: TRBV5-1; DNA: TGCGCCAGCAGCTTCATGTCCACTAGCGGGGGTAGAATTCAGTACTTC; CDR3: CASSFMSTSGGRIQYF
D: TRBD1; size: .; J: TRBJ1-2; V: TRBV2; DNA: TGTGCCAGCAAGGCCCGGGAGGGGGCCTATGGCTACACCTTC; CDR3: CASKAREGAYGYTF
D: .; size: .; J: TRBJ1-2; V: TRBV7-9; DNA: TGTGCCAGCAGCTGGCGGGGGGACTATGGCTACACCTTC; CDR3: CASSWRGDYGYTF
D: .; size: .; J: TRBJ1-1; V: TRBV7-2; DNA: TGTGCCAGCAGCTTAGCGCAGGGAAGGAGGGCTGAAGCTTTCTTT; CDR3: CASSLAQGRRAEAFF
D: TRBD1; size: .; J: TRBJ2-5; V: TRBV19; DNA: TGTGCCAGTAGTGCACAGGGGGCGGGCGAGACCCAGTACTTC; CDR3: CASSAQGAGETQYF
D: .; size: .; J: TRBJ2-3; V: TRBV7-2; DNA: TGTGCCAGCAGCTTCCAAGTCGGTAGCACAGATACGCAGTATTTT; CDR3: CASSFQVGSTDTQYF
D: TRBD2; size: .; J: TRBJ2-2; V: TRBV4-1; DNA: TGCGCCAGCAGCCAAGATCTAGCGGGGGCCAACACCGGGGAGCTGTTTTTT; CDR3: CASSQDLAGANTGELFF
D: .; size: .; J: TRBJ2-7; V: TRBV4-1; DNA: TGCGCCAGCAGCCAAGAACCCAGAACCTACGAGCAGTACTTC; CDR3: CASSQEPRTYEQYF
D: TRBD1; size: .; J: TRBJ2-3; V: TRBV25-1; DNA: TGTGCCAGTCTAGCCTTCGGGACAGGGGCCTCAGATACGCAGTATTTT; CDR3: CASLAFGTGASDTQYF
D: TRBD2; size: .; J: TRBJ2-3; V: TRBV7-2; DNA: TGTGCCAGCAGCGCCCGGACCGCGGCGGGAGCAGCAGATACGCAGTATTTT; CDR3: CASSARTAAGAADTQYF
D: .; size: few; J: TRBJ1-4; V: TRBV28; DNA: TGTGCCAGCAGTGCCTCCCAGGGAAAGGGTGAAAAACTGTTTTTT; CDR3: CASSASQGKGEKLFF
D: .; size: few; J: TRBJ1-1; V: TRBV6-5; DNA: TGTGCCAGCAGTTACGCCAGGGTCACTGAAGCTTTCTTT; CDR3: CASSYARVTEAFF
D: .; size: .; J: TRBJ2-1; V: TRBV7-7; DNA: TGTGCTAGCAGCTTTGGTTCCTATCGCGGAGCAGAGCAGTTCTTC; CDR3: CASSFGSYRGAEQFF